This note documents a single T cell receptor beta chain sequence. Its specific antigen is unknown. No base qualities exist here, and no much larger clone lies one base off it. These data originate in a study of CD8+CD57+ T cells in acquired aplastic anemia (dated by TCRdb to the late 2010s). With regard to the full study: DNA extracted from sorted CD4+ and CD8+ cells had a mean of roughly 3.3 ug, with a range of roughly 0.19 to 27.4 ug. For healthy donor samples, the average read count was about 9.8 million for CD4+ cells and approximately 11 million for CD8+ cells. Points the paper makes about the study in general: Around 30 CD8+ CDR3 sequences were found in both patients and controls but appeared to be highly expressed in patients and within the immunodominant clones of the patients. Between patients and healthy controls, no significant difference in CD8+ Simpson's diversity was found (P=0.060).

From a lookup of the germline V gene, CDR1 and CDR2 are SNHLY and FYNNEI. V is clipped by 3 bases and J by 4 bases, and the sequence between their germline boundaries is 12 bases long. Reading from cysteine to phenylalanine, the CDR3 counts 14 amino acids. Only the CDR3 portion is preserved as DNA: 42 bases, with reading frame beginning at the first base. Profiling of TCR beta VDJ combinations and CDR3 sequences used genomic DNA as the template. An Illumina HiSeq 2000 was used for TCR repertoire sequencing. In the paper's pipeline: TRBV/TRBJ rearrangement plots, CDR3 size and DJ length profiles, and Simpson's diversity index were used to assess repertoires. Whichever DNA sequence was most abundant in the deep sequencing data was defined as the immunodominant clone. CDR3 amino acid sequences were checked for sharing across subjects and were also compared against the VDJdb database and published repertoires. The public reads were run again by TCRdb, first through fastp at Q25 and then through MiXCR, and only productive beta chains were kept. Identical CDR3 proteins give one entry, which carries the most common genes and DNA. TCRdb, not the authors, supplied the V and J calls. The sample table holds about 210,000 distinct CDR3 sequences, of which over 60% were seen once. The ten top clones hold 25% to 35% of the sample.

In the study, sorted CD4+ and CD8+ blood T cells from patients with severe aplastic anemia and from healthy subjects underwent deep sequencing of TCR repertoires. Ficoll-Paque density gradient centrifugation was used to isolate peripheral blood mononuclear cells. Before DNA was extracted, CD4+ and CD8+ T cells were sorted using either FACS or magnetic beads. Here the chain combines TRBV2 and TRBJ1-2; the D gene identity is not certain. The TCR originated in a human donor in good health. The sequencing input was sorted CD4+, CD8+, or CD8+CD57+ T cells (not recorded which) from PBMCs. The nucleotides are TGTGCCAGCAGTGATCGACTATTATCCTATGGCTACACCTTC. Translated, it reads CASSDRLLSYGYTF.